This T cell receptor (beta chain) came from a study of blood T cell repertoires in COVID-19. At the level of the study: The study drew acute and convalescent COVID-19 samples from the United States, Italy and Spain.

Germline V gene data show CDR1 as ENHRY and CDR2 as SYGVKD. This CDR3 contains 11 residues. V lost 8 bases and J 6 bases, leaving 11 bases between the germline ends. Some clones are missing from TCRdb's copy, which holds only in-frame ones; the method was immunoSEQ multiplex PCR. The sample has about 210,000 clones, 87% seen once. The chain uses TRBV10-3 and TRBJ2-7, with D possibly matching TRBD2 (6 bases). The source is a man younger than 35 with acute COVID-19. Input material: PBMCs or T cells enriched from blood (not recorded which). The CDR3 coding sequence is TGTGCCATCTCCGGGACTTCCGAGCAGTACTTC. Translation gives CAISGTSEQYF.